This TCR beta chain was documented in a study of blood T cell repertoires in COVID-19. Study at large: All recovered Cohort 3 donors got two negative PCRs, got clearance, or saw symptom resolution.

CDR3 length: 13 amino acids. Deletions cut 1 base from V and 7 bases from J, with 8 bases between. Germline-derived CDR1 and CDR2 are SGHVS and FNYEAQ. Measured with immunoSEQ multiplex PCR; TCRdb has only the in-frame clones, and not every one. The sample carries some 300,000 clones, around 90% recorded once. Participants were aged about 18 to 89 years, lived in 25 or so US areas, and enrolled virtually. Source material: PBMCs or T cells enriched from blood (not recorded which). The TCR comes from a woman aged 55-70 years in a cohort exposed to, infected with or recovered from COVID-19 (not recorded which). J is TRBJ2-1 and V is TRBV7-6; perhaps TRBD1 as D (5 bases). In nucleotides, the CDR3 is TGTGCCAGCAGCTTAGACAGGAGAAATGAGCAGTTCTTC. Translated, it gives CASSLDRRNEQFF.